These 9 T cell receptor beta chains originate from one sample sequenced in a study of Ad26.COV2.S vaccination and SARS-CoV-2 variants. The repertoire was sequenced with immunoSEQ multiplex PCR; TCRdb's copy has only in-frame clones and lacks some. The profile shows about 97,000 clones, around three quarters of them singletons. The starting material was peripheral blood, obtained after recovery from COVID-19. Receptors were obtained from a human donor who had recovered from COVID-19.

The chain couples TRBV30 to TRBJ2-3; TRBD2 aligns across 11 bases. The CDR3 contains 17 residues. V lost 2 bases and J lost 0; bases outside the gene matches: 7. The V gene's germline CDR1 is GTSNPN and CDR2 SVGIG (reference sequence). CDR3: CAWSRLAGSSSTDTQYF. The DNA for the CDR3 is TGTGCCTGGAGTCGACTAGCGGGGAGTTCTAGCACAGATACGCAGTATTTT.

Only one count was recorded for this clone. Here the CDR3 reads CSATSGNDYTF. CDR3 DNA: TGCAGTGCTACCTCCGGGAACGACTACACCTTC. This chain uses TRBV20-1 with TRBJ1-2, with D uncertain. The V gene's germline CDR1 is DFQATT and CDR2 SNEGSKA (reference sequence). CDR3 length equals 11 residues. Trimming took off 4 bases at V and 10 bases at J, with 13 bases between the two ends.

This rearrangement joins TRBV2 to TRBJ1-5; D not resolved. This CDR3 is 19 amino acids long. Between the trimmed V and J ends, which lost 1 base and 0 bases, there was a span of 19 bases. CDR1 and CDR2 from the germline V gene are SNHLY and FYNNEI. The CDR3 region is CASSEGRLKELYSNQPQHF. The CDR3 DNA is TGTGCCAGCAGTGAAGGGAGGTTGAAGGAATTATATAGCAATCAGCCCCAGCATTTT. Full variable domain (outside the CDR3, taken from reference TRBV2 and TRBJ1-5): EPEVTQTPSHQVTQMGQEVILRCVPISNHLYFYWYRQILGQKVEFLVSFYNNEISEKSEIFDDQFSVERPDGSNFTLKIRSTKLEDSAMYFCASSEGRLKELYSNQPQHFGDGTRLSIL.

In DNA, the CDR3 is TGTGCCAGCAGCCGAGGGACAGGGCCTTCGGATTCACCCCTCCACTTT. It translates to CASSRGTGPSDSPLHF. This chain joins TRBV3-1 (or the pseudogene TRBV3-2) and TRBJ1-6, with 9 bases identical to TRBD1. The CDR3 extends over 16 amino acids. Germline-derived CDR1 and CDR2 are LGHDT and YNNKEL (reference sequence). V dropped 4 bases and J dropped 8; count of bases not matched to a gene: 9.

The rearrangement joins TRBV29-1 to TRBJ1-1; D might be TRBD1 (6 bases). Germline CDR1 SQVTM, CDR2 ANQGSEA. Deletions cut 2 bases from V and 5 bases from J, with 15 bases between. This CDR3 comprises 14 residues. The CDR3 loop reads CSVELIQGWTEAFF. The CDR3, as DNA: TGCAGCGTTGAACTTATACAGGGTTGGACTGAAGCTTTCTTT.

The V gene is TRBV5-1, the J gene TRBJ1-1, with D uncertain. This CDR3 has 15 amino acids. Deletions cut 3 bases from V and 1 base from J, with 13 bases between. Germline CDR1 and CDR2: SGHRS and YFSETQ. CDR3 coding DNA: TGCGCCAGCAGCTCCGTAGAACAACCGAACACTGAAGCTTTCTTT. Protein: CASSSVEQPNTEAFF.

This clone was observed once. This chain connects TRBV18 to TRBJ1-5; a possible D gene is TRBD1 (5 bases). This CDR3 has 15 amino acids. Germline V gene sequence: CDR1 KGHSH, CDR2 LQKENI. V was pared by 3 bases and J by 8 bases, with 17 bases between. For the CDR3, the DNA is TGTGCCAGCTCACCCCGGACATTGGGAATGGAGCCCCAGCATTTT. This translates into CASSPRTLGMEPQHF.

This clone has just one count. CDR3 bases: TGTGCCAGCAGCCGCCGACTCGCGGGGGGATACGAGCAGTACTTC. As protein: CASSRRLAGGYEQYF. The chain employs TRBV6-5 and TRBJ2-7; 8 nucleotides match TRBD2. V trimming: 6 bases; J trimming: 4 bases; junction bases outside the gene matches: 11. Looked up from germline, CDR1 is MNHEY and CDR2 is SVGAGI. The CDR3 covers 15 residues.

The chain links TRBV6-5 to TRBJ2-2; no firm D call. Trimming stripped 10 bases from V and 5 bases from J, with 14 bases between. In germline, CDR1 is MNHEY, CDR2 SVGAGI. The CDR3 length is 13 residues. CDR3 in amino acids: CATSLGWTGELFF. The CDR3 coding sequence is TGTGCCACCTCCCTAGGGTGGACCGGGGAGCTGTTTTTT.